Detailed here is one T cell receptor beta chain. The data stem from a study of blood T cell repertoires in COVID-19. Study in general: T cells, B-cell-depleted T cells, or PBMCs supplied cDNA or gDNA.

Only in-frame clones appear in the TCRdb table, and some are missing; sequencing was by immunoSEQ multiplex PCR. The sample lists 80,000 or so clones; about 86% were seen once. The germline CDR1 and CDR2 sequences are MNHNY and SVGAGI (reference sequence). This CDR3 region has 15 residues. V lost 0 bases, J lost 5 bases, and 11 bases lay in between. The chain links TRBV6-6 to TRBJ1-5, with D unresolved. What was sequenced was peripheral blood. This TCR derives from a human donor in a cohort sampled during active COVID-19. This CDR3 reads CASSYSSLSDQPQHF. DNA of the CDR3: TGTGCCAGCAGTTACTCGAGCCTGAGTGATCAGCCCCAGCATTTT.